A selection of T cell receptor beta chains follows, all from one sample in a study of cytomegalovirus exposure and HLA in healthy donors. Generated by immunoSEQ multiplex PCR, the TCRdb table keeps only in-frame clones and is missing some. The sample lists about 150,000 clones; 80% were seen once. Material for sequencing was PBMCs. These receptor sequences come from a woman aged 40 to 50 in good health and CMV-seropositive. Each CDR3 is given with its conserved first and last residue. Each record gives: CDR3 protein, CDR3 DNA, D gene, clone size, J gene, V gene. The D gene is left open where the match is weak. Rows give clone size only sometimes, using once, few, many, or a class for an expanded clone.

CDR3: CASANGGSGANVLTF; DNA: TGTGCCAGCGCGAACGGGGGCTCTGGGGCCAACGTCCTGACTTTC; D: -; size: -; J: TRBJ2-6; V: TRBV27
CDR3: CASSASRGSGTYEQYF; DNA: TGTGCCAGCAGTGCCTCCCGGGGTAGCGGCACCTACGAGCAGTACTTC; D: -; size: -; J: TRBJ2-7; V: TRBV6-1
CDR3: CASSPVAGGPIGNTGELFF; DNA: TGTGCCAGCAGCCCTGTTGCAGGGGGCCCGATCGGGAACACCGGGGAGCTGTTTTTT; D: TRBD1; size: -; J: TRBJ2-2; V: TRBV5-4
CDR3: CSVEGETYEQYF; DNA: TGCAGCGTTGAAGGTGAGACCTACGAGCAGTACTTC; D: -; size: -; J: TRBJ2-7; V: TRBV29-1
CDR3: CASSSGYDSYEQYF; DNA: TGTGCCAGCAGCTCGGGGTATGACTCCTACGAGCAGTACTTC; D: -; size: -; J: TRBJ2-7; V: TRBV11-2
CDR3: CASSDRGERYNEQFF; DNA: TGTGCCAGCAGTGATCGGGGGGAGCGTTACAATGAGCAGTTCTTC; D: TRBD2; size: -; J: TRBJ2-1; V: TRBV25-1
CDR3: CAWSGRQGSTNEKLFF; DNA: TGTGCCTGGAGTGGAAGACAGGGGAGCACTAATGAAAAACTGTTTTTT; D: TRBD1; size: -; J: TRBJ1-4; V: TRBV30
CDR3: CASRRDRANGYTF; DNA: TGCGCCAGCAGGAGGGACAGGGCAAATGGCTACACCTTC; D: TRBD1; size: -; J: TRBJ1-2; V: TRBV5-1
CDR3: CASNTGRGIEQYF; DNA: TGTGCCAGCAACACCGGCAGGGGGATCGAGCAGTACTTC; D: TRBD1; size: -; J: TRBJ2-7; V: TRBV5-6
CDR3: CASSVTSGSTDTQYF; DNA: TGTGCCAGCAGCGTTACTAGCGGGAGCACAGATACGCAGTATTTT; D: TRBD2; size: -; J: TRBJ2-3; V: TRBV28
CDR3: CASSPSGGHNQPQHF; DNA: TGTGCCAGCAGTCCCTCGGGGGGGCACAATCAGCCCCAGCATTTT; D: -; size: -; J: TRBJ1-5; V: TRBV27
CDR3: CSVGRGTNTEAFF; DNA: TGCAGCGTTGGTCGGGGTACGAACACTGAAGCTTTCTTT; D: -; size: -; J: TRBJ1-1; V: TRBV29-1
CDR3: CASSLAYRYEQYF; DNA: TGTGCCAGCAGCTTGGCCTACAGGTACGAGCAGTACTTC; D: -; size: -; J: TRBJ2-7; V: TRBV5-6
CDR3: CASSLVAGEGTGELFF; DNA: TGCGCCAGCAGCTTGGTAGCGGGAGAGGGCACCGGGGAGCTGTTTTTT; D: TRBD2; size: -; J: TRBJ2-2; V: TRBV5-1
CDR3: CASSIRDRGQSGYTF; DNA: TGTGCCAGCAGCATCCGGGACAGGGGGCAGAGCGGCTACACCTTC; D: TRBD1; size: -; J: TRBJ1-2; V: TRBV5-4
CDR3: CASSPPTEQETQYF; DNA: TGTGCCAGCTCACCACCCACAGAGCAGGAGACCCAGTACTTC; D: -; size: -; J: TRBJ2-5; V: TRBV18
CDR3: CASSLGPSGRLGQETQYF; DNA: TGCGCCAGCAGCTTGGGCCCTAGCGGGAGGTTGGGCCAAGAGACCCAGTACTTC; D: TRBD2; size: -; J: TRBJ2-5; V: TRBV5-1
CDR3: CASSQDPSGRAHEQFF; DNA: TGTGCCAGCAGCCAAGATCCTTCGGGGAGGGCCCATGAGCAGTTCTTC; D: TRBD2; size: -; J: TRBJ2-1; V: TRBV4-2
CDR3: CASSGSRADTQYF; DNA: TGTGCCAGCAGTGGATCTCGGGCAGATACGCAGTATTTT; D: -; size: -; J: TRBJ2-3; V: TRBV6-1
CDR3: CASSLRGSYNEQFF; DNA: TGTGCCAGCAGCTTAAGGGGATCCTACAATGAGCAGTTCTTC; D: -; size: -; J: TRBJ2-1; V: TRBV11-2
CDR3: CASSVSGGTEQYF; DNA: TGCGCCAGCAGTGTCTCCGGGGGGACCGAGCAGTACTTC; D: TRBD2; size: -; J: TRBJ2-7; V: TRBV5-1
CDR3: CASSQGGSNQPQHF; DNA: TGTGCCAGCAGCCAGGGGGGTAGCAATCAGCCCCAGCATTTT; D: TRBD1; size: -; J: TRBJ1-5; V: TRBV5-4
CDR3: CASSTPRGGGLRETQYF; DNA: TGTGCCAGCAGTACCCCCCGGGGGGGAGGACTAAGGGAGACCCAGTACTTC; D: TRBD2; size: -; J: TRBJ2-5; V: TRBV28
CDR3: CASSRRRNYEQYF; DNA: TGTGCCAGCAGCCGGAGACGGAACTACGAGCAGTACTTC; D: -; size: -; J: TRBJ2-7; V: TRBV7-8
CDR3: CSASALAEQFF; DNA: TGCAGTGCTAGCGCCCTAGCGGAGCAGTTCTTC; D: -; size: -; J: TRBJ2-1; V: TRBV20-1
CDR3: CASSVADKIYGYTF; DNA: TGTGCCAGCAGCGTAGCGGACAAAATCTATGGCTACACCTTC; D: -; size: -; J: TRBJ1-2; V: TRBV9
CDR3: CASSQTIRGNEKLFF; DNA: TGTGCCAGCAGTCAAACGATCCGCGGTAATGAAAAACTGTTTTTT; D: -; size: -; J: TRBJ1-4; V: TRBV28
CDR3: CASRDRARTDTQYF; DNA: TGTGCCAGCAGGGACAGGGCACGCACAGATACGCAGTATTTT; D: TRBD1; size: few; J: TRBJ2-3; V: TRBV6-1
CDR3: CASSSGGKGNEQFF; DNA: TGTGCCAGCAGCTCAGGGGGTAAGGGGAATGAGCAGTTCTTC; D: TRBD1; size: -; J: TRBJ2-1; V: TRBV28
CDR3: CSPGGPSYEQYF; DNA: TGCAGCCCAGGCGGGCCTTCCTACGAGCAGTACTTC; D: -; size: -; J: TRBJ2-7; V: TRBV29-1
CDR3: CSVVFSGRLTAFTDTQYF; DNA: TGCAGCGTTGTGTTTAGCGGGAGGCTTACAGCTTTCACAGATACGCAGTATTTT; D: TRBD2; size: -; J: TRBJ2-3; V: TRBV29-1
CDR3: CASSVVPGWGYTF; DNA: TGTGCCAGCAGCGTAGTGCCAGGGTGGGGCTACACCTTC; D: -; size: few; J: TRBJ1-2; V: TRBV9
CDR3: CASRRLAGYGELFF; DNA: TGTGCCAGCAGACGACTAGCGGGATACGGGGAGCTGTTTTTT; D: TRBD2; size: -; J: TRBJ2-2; V: TRBV6-5
CDR3: CASRPPGIYGYTF; DNA: TGTGCCAGCAGACCTCCGGGGATCTATGGCTACACCTTC; D: -; size: -; J: TRBJ1-2; V: TRBV28
CDR3: CASSYRGQNQPQHF; DNA: TGTGCCAGCAGTTACAGGGGGCAAAACCAGCCCCAGCATTTT; D: TRBD1; size: -; J: TRBJ1-5; V: TRBV6-5
CDR3: CSAFNEKLFF; DNA: TGCAGCGCCTTTAATGAAAAACTGTTTTTT; D: -; size: -; J: TRBJ1-4; V: TRBV29-1
CDR3: CASGERPLEQYF; DNA: TGTGCCAGCGGGGAGCGACCTCTGGAGCAGTACTTC; D: -; size: -; J: TRBJ2-7; V: TRBV28
CDR3: CASSLLGTDYNEQFF; DNA: TGCGCCAGCAGCTTGCTAGGCACCGATTACAATGAGCAGTTCTTC; D: -; size: -; J: TRBJ2-1; V: TRBV5-1
CDR3: CASSPRDRQYNEQFF; DNA: TGTGCCAGCAGCCCCCGCGACAGGCAATACAATGAGCAGTTCTTC; D: -; size: -; J: TRBJ2-1; V: TRBV9
CDR3: CASSVLAGTGELFF; DNA: TGTGCCAGCAGTGTACTAGCGGGAACCGGGGAGCTGTTTTTT; D: TRBD2; size: -; J: TRBJ2-2; V: TRBV6-1
CDR3: CASSLIGTGAMNTEAFF; DNA: TGCGCCAGCAGCTTGATCGGGACAGGGGCCATGAACACTGAAGCTTTCTTT; D: TRBD1; size: -; J: TRBJ1-1; V: TRBV5-1
CDR3: CASFTSGGETQYF; DNA: TGCGCCAGCTTCACTAGCGGGGGGGAGACCCAGTACTTC; D: TRBD2; size: -; J: TRBJ2-5; V: TRBV10-2
CDR3: CASSKTGARGYEQYF; DNA: TGTGCCAGTAGTAAGACAGGCGCCCGAGGGTACGAGCAGTACTTC; D: -; size: once; J: TRBJ2-7; V: TRBV19
CDR3: CASSHEASNEQFF; DNA: TGTGCCAGCAGCCACGAGGCGTCAAATGAGCAGTTCTTC; D: -; size: -; J: TRBJ2-1; V: TRBV4-2
CDR3: CAIRGTSDYEQYF; DNA: TGTGCCATCAGGGGGACTAGCGATTACGAGCAGTACTTC; D: TRBD2; size: -; J: TRBJ2-7; V: TRBV10-3
CDR3: CASSSPRETQYF; DNA: TGCGCCAGCAGCTCCCCGCGGGAGACCCAGTACTTC; D: -; size: -; J: TRBJ2-5; V: TRBV5-1
CDR3: CAWNPGLAGGRGIQYF; DNA: TGTGCCTGGAATCCGGGACTAGCGGGAGGGCGCGGCATTCAGTACTTC; D: TRBD2; size: -; J: TRBJ2-4; V: TRBV30
CDR3: CASSAQPGQAYEQYF; DNA: TGTGCCAGCAGTGCTCAACCGGGACAGGCCTACGAGCAGTACTTC; D: TRBD1; size: -; J: TRBJ2-7; V: TRBV6-1
CDR3: CASSSIVTTRQYNEQFF; DNA: TGCGCCAGCAGCTCTATCGTAACGACTCGGCAATACAATGAGCAGTTCTTC; D: -; size: -; J: TRBJ2-1; V: TRBV5-1
CDR3: CASSLGQHYETQYF; DNA: TGCGCCAGCAGCTTGGGACAGCACTACGAGACCCAGTACTTC; D: -; size: -; J: TRBJ2-5; V: TRBV5-1
CDR3: CASSGLAGGGEQYF; DNA: TGTGCCAGTTCGGGACTAGCGGGAGGGGGCGAGCAGTACTTC; D: TRBD2; size: -; J: TRBJ2-7; V: TRBV19
CDR3: CASSLTQIDTQYF; DNA: TGTGCCAGCAGCTTAACGCAGATAGATACGCAGTATTTT; D: -; size: -; J: TRBJ2-3; V: TRBV7-3
CDR3: CASSFQGVISGRVHEQFF; DNA: TGTGCCAGCAGCTTCCAGGGTGTCATTAGCGGGAGGGTCCATGAGCAGTTCTTC; D: TRBD2; size: -; J: TRBJ2-1; V: TRBV7-6
CDR3: CASNSFTGTGGWNTEAFF; DNA: TGCGCCAGCAACTCTTTCACCGGGACAGGGGGATGGAACACTGAAGCTTTCTTT; D: TRBD1; size: -; J: TRBJ1-1; V: TRBV23-1
CDR3: CASSLGRRTEETQYF; DNA: TGTGCCAGCAGCTTAGGGCGGAGGACCGAAGAGACCCAGTACTTC; D: -; size: -; J: TRBJ2-5; V: TRBV11-2
CDR3: CACRIPGLANIQYF; DNA: TGTGCCTGTAGGATACCGGGACTAGCTAACATTCAGTACTTC; D: TRBD2; size: -; J: TRBJ2-4; V: TRBV30
CDR3: CASSAGQGWVEQYF; DNA: TGTGCCAGCAGTGCGGGACAGGGGTGGGTCGAGCAGTACTTC; D: TRBD1; size: once; J: TRBJ2-7; V: TRBV6-5
CDR3: CASSQDRLAFTYEQYF; DNA: TGTGCCAGCAGCCAAGATCGGCTAGCGTTTACCTACGAGCAGTACTTC; D: -; size: -; J: TRBJ2-7; V: TRBV14
CDR3: CASTQFWTGGSGLPYNEQFF; DNA: TGTGCCAGCACCCAATTCTGGACAGGGGGATCAGGACTCCCCTACAATGAGCAGTTCTTC; D: TRBD1; size: -; J: TRBJ2-1; V: TRBV28